The next 5 T cell receptor beta chains were all read from a single sample in a study of cytomegalovirus exposure and HLA in healthy donors. The primer mix had 60 Vbeta and 13 Jbeta primers. Profiled with immunoSEQ multiplex PCR; TCRdb holds only in-frame clones, not every one. Of 150,000 to 180,000 clones in the sample, approximately 75% were seen once. The specimen was PBMCs. Receptor source: a man younger than 35 in good health and CMV-seronegative.

The chain is built from TRBV6-5 and TRBJ1-1; 9 nucleotides agree with TRBD1. The CDR3 totals 15 residues. CDR1 MNHEY and CDR2 SVGAGI come from the germline V gene. J lost 0 bases, V lost 5 bases, and 4 bases had no gene match. The chain's CDR3 is CASSHGQGLNTEAFF. DNA of the CDR3: TGTGCCAGCAGTCATGGACAGGGGTTGAACACTGAAGCTTTCTTT.

The sample holds one count of this clone. The chain carries TRBV5-4 and TRBJ1-2; unclear D gene. Trimming removed 2 bases at V and 6 bases at J, with 14 bases between. CDR1 is SGHNT and CDR2 is YYREEE in the germline V gene (reference sequence). There are 14 residues in the CDR3. The CDR3 is CASSLDSRVHGYTF. The DNA of the CDR3 is TGTGCCAGCAGCTTAGACTCCCGAGTCCATGGCTACACCTTC.

The chain employs TRBV11-2 and TRBJ2-1; D might be TRBD2 (6 bases). Trimming removed 3 bases at V and 0 bases at J, with 18 bases between. Germline V CDR1 and CDR2: SGHAT, FQNNGV. This CDR3 region has 18 residues. CDR3 residues: CASSFGVSGPSSYNEQFF. Written as DNA, the CDR3 is TGTGCCAGCAGCTTTGGGGTCAGCGGGCCCAGCTCCTACAATGAGCAGTTCTTC.

This clone has only a few counts. The same CDR3 is also encoded by other DNA sequences in this sample. The chain employs TRBV20-1 and TRBJ1-1; D gene ambiguous. V lost 2 bases and J lost 1, with 2 bases in between. CDR3 length: 11 amino acids. The germline V gene has CDR1 DFQATT and CDR2 SNEGSKA (reference sequence). CDR3 in amino acids: CSARRNTEAFF. CDR3 nucleotide sequence: TGCAGTGCTAGACGGAACACTGAAGCTTTCTTT.

The rearrangement uses TRBV6-5 and TRBJ2-7, with TRBD1 identical over 12 bases. The germline gives CDR1 MNHEY, CDR2 SVGAGI. With 5 bases clipped from V and 2 bases from J, the junction kept 4 bases outside the gene matches. This CDR3 contains 15 residues. CDR3 nucleotide sequence: TGTGCCAGCAGTCCGGGACAGGGGGCGGCCTACGAGCAGTACTTC. It translates to CASSPGQGAAYEQYF.